Each of the 30 T cell receptor beta chains below was sequenced from the same sample in a study of T cell responses to AZD1222 COVID-19 vaccine. Assay used: immunoSEQ multiplex PCR; TCRdb lists only in-frame clones, some missing. Of roughly 170,000 clones detected, approximately 86% appear once; the ten largest clones hold about 3%. The specimen comprised peripheral blood, sampled on day 0 of AZD1222 vaccination. The receptors here all came from an adult in good health.

J is TRBJ1-5 and V is TRBV30, with D possibly TRBD1 on 6 matching bases. Trimming took off 0 bases at V and 5 bases at J, with 11 bases between the two ends. There are 14 residues in the CDR3. From germline, CDR1 is GTSNPN and CDR2 SVGIG (reference sequence). CDR3 loop: CAWSVGGLDQPQHF. The DNA of the CDR3 is TGTGCCTGGAGTGTAGGGGGATTGGATCAGCCCCAGCATTTT.

The chain is built from TRBV29-1 and TRBJ1-3; no clear D gene. This CDR3 contains 13 residues. Germline V gene lookup returns CDR1 SQVTM and CDR2 ANQGSEA. V lost 6 bases, J lost 0 bases, and 9 bases lay in between. Here the CDR3 reads CSVRLNSGNTIYF. CDR3 sequence (DNA): TGCAGCGTACGACTGAACTCTGGAAACACCATATATTTT.

The chain couples TRBV25-1 to TRBJ1-6; D is unresolved. The length of the CDR3 is 16 residues. From germline, CDR1 is MGHDK and CDR2 SYGVNS. The germline V and J ends were trimmed by 3 bases and 4 bases, with 13 bases remaining between them. The CDR3 loop reads CASSDGWTLYNSPLHF. Written as DNA, the CDR3 is TGTGCCAGCAGTGACGGGTGGACCCTGTATAATTCACCCCTCCACTTT.

The CDR3 coding sequence is TGTGCCAGCAGTTACGCCGGGACGTTAAACGATGGCTACACCTTC. Its protein product is CASSYAGTLNDGYTF. The J gene is TRBJ1-2, the V gene TRBV6-6; D might be TRBD1 (5 bases). V shed 2 bases and J shed 6 bases, with 16 bases lying between them. This CDR3 spans 15 amino acids. Germline V lookup: CDR1 MNHNY, CDR2 SVGAGI (reference sequence).

The chain couples TRBV6-5 to TRBJ2-1, with a weak D call TRBD2 (6 bases). The CDR3 runs 13 residues. Germline CDR1 and CDR2: MNHEY and SVGAGI. Trimming took off 9 bases at V and 1 base at J, with 10 bases between the two ends. The CDR3 loop reads CASQRASYNEQFF. Here the CDR3 DNA reads TGTGCCAGTCAGCGGGCTTCCTACAATGAGCAGTTCTTC.

The chain is built from TRBV4-2 and TRBJ1-2; D is undetermined. With 3 bases removed from V and 4 bases from J, the gap between germline ends came to 9 bases. The CDR3 runs 13 residues. Germline loops: CDR1 LGHNA, CDR2 YNFKEQ. This CDR3 is CASSQSGRYGYTF. The CDR3, as DNA: TGTGCCAGCAGCCAGAGCGGCCGCTATGGCTACACCTTC.

The J gene is TRBJ1-1, the V gene TRBV28; D uncertain. CDR1 and CDR2 (germline): MDHEN, SYDVKM. Trimming took 11 bases from V and 0 from J, leaving 7 bases between them. The CDR3 has 11 residues. The CDR3 region has the DNA TGTGCCGGAGGAATGAACACTGAAGCTTTCTTT. Translation gives CAGGMNTEAFF.

About this clone: The junction departs from the called germline gene at one end, perhaps through a read error. The chain couples TRBV30 to TRBJ1-1; 7 bases line up with TRBD1. CDR1 is GTSNPN, CDR2 SVGIG, per germline (reference sequence). The CDR3 loop spans 15 amino acids. In DNA, the CDR3 is TGTGTCTGGAGTGTACCCGGGACAGTGAACACTGAAGCTTTCTTT. Its translation: CVWSVPGTVNTEAFF.

The CDR3 DNA sequence: TGTGCCAGCACCGAAACCGGGCCTCCCCGGAACTATGGCTACACCTTC. As protein: CASTETGPPRNYGYTF. V usage is TRBV28 and J usage is TRBJ1-2; D is ambiguous. Germline V gene sequence: CDR1 MDHEN, CDR2 SYDVKM. The CDR3 totals 16 residues. V lost 7 bases and J 2 bases, leaving 20 bases between the germline ends.

This sequence joins TRBV25-1 and TRBJ2-3, with D maybe TRBD1 (5 bases). Trimming pared 2 bases from V and 1 base from J, leaving 16 bases between. The CDR3 runs to 17 residues. The V gene's germline CDR1 is MGHDK and CDR2 SYGVNS. Here the CDR3 DNA reads TGTGCCAGCAGTGAAGCAATCGGACACAAGGGCACAGATACGCAGTATTTT. This sequence encodes CASSEAIGHKGTDTQYF.

For the CDR3, the DNA is TGTGCCAGCAGCTTGAGCAATCAGCCCCAGCATTTT. This encodes CASSLSNQPQHF. V gene TRBV11-2 combines with J gene TRBJ1-5; D remains ambiguous. The V end lost 3 bases, the J end lost 1 base, and 1 base lay between the germline ends. Germline V gene sequence: CDR1 SGHAT, CDR2 FQNNGV. The CDR3 sequence is 12 residues long.

CDR3 amino acids: CASSQDPRLAANTGELFF. The CDR3 DNA sequence: TGTGCCAGCAGCCAAGACCCGAGGCTAGCGGCGAACACCGGGGAGCTGTTTTTT. V usage is TRBV3-1 (or the pseudogene TRBV3-2) and J usage is TRBJ2-2; 7 nucleotides match TRBD2. The V segment lost 0 bases and the J segment 0 bases; nucleotides outside the gene matches: 7. This CDR3 is 18 amino acids long. In germline, CDR1 is LGHDT, CDR2 YNNKEL (reference sequence).

This clone has a handful of counts. The chain joins TRBV30 to TRBJ2-7; TRBD2 aligns across 8 bases. Germline V gives CDR1 GTSNPN, CDR2 SVGIG (reference sequence). The CDR3 has 15 amino acids. The J segment lost 3 bases and the V segment lost 0 bases, leaving 7 bases of the junction unmatched. CDR3 protein: CAWSVQSGSFYEQYF. The CDR3 DNA sequence: TGTGCCTGGAGTGTTCAGAGCGGGAGCTTCTACGAGCAGTACTTC.

The chain links TRBV19 to TRBJ1-3; the D gene is possibly TRBD1 (5 bases). V dropped 4 bases and J dropped 0 bases, with 13 bases sitting between them. Germline-derived CDR1 and CDR2 are LNHDA and SQIVND (reference sequence). The CDR3 contains 16 residues. The CDR3 DNA follows: TGTGCCAGTAGTAACCGGGACCGAAGCTCTGGAAACACCATATATTTT. Residues: CASSNRDRSSGNTIYF. Full variable domain (rest looked up from reference TRBV19 and TRBJ1-3): DGGITQSPKYLFRKEGQNVTLSCEQNLNHDAMYWYRQDPGQGLRLIYYSQIVNDFQKGDIAEGYSVSREKKESFPLTVTSAQKNPTAFYLCASSNRDRSSGNTIYFGEGSWLTVV.

V gene TRBV6-6 combines with J gene TRBJ1-1; tentatively, D is TRBD1 (5 bases). Trimming removed 6 bases at V and 1 base at J, with 12 bases between. Germline CDR1 is MNHNY and CDR2 is SVGAGI (reference sequence). This CDR3 has 14 residues. DNA for the CDR3: TGTGCCAGCAGCGGGGTGGGGGGGAACACTGAAGCTTTCTTT. This encodes CASSGVGGNTEAFF.

The CDR3 DNA reads TGTGCCAGCAGATCACGACAAGTCAATCAGCCCCAGCATTTT. This encodes CASRSRQVNQPQHF. The chain employs TRBV6-5 and TRBJ1-5; D is unclear. V lost 6 bases and J 3 bases, leaving 12 bases between the germline ends. This CDR3 is 14 amino acids long. Germline loops: CDR1 MNHEY, CDR2 SVGAGI.

This CDR3 reads CASSNRGLDTEAFF. The CDR3 region has the DNA TGTGCCAGCTCAAACAGGGGTTTGGACACTGAAGCTTTCTTT. The chain joins TRBV18 to TRBJ1-1, with TRBD1 identical over 7 bases. CDR3 length equals 14 residues. V was clipped by 5 bases and J by 3 bases; unmatched bases: 6. The V gene's germline CDR1 is KGHSH and CDR2 LQKENI.

The chain is built from TRBV5-8 and TRBJ1-1; no clear D. Germline V lookup: CDR1 SGHTS, CDR2 YDEGEE. CDR3 length: 15 residues. V was clipped by 0 bases and J by 4 bases, with 13 bases between them. The CDR3 spells CASSLGTFEGTEAFF. The CDR3 bases are TGTGCCAGCAGCTTGGGGACGTTCGAGGGCACTGAAGCTTTCTTT.

V gene TRBV6-1 combines with J gene TRBJ2-7; D perhaps matches TRBD2 (5 bases). V was clipped by 3 bases and J by 3 bases, with 9 bases between them. The CDR3 spans 13 residues. CDR1 and CDR2 (germline): MNHNS, SASEGT. CDR3 loop: CASSDTGIYEQYF. In DNA form, the CDR3 reads TGTGCCAGCAGTGATACGGGAATCTACGAGCAGTACTTC.

The CDR3 DNA is TGTGCCAGCAGTGAGGGGACTAACTACGAGCAGTACTTC. Residues: CASSEGTNYEQYF. The V gene is TRBV6-1, the J gene TRBJ2-7; the match to TRBD2 covers 7 bases. The germline CDR1 and CDR2 sequences are MNHNS and SASEGT. V dropped 3 bases and J dropped 3; count of bases not matched to a gene: 2. The CDR3 is 13 amino acids.

This chain connects TRBV7-2 to TRBJ2-1; D unresolved. CDR1 is SGHTA and CDR2 is FQGNSA in the germline V gene. The CDR3 is 12 amino acids. V lost 0 bases, J lost 9 bases, and 6 bases lay in between. The chain's CDR3 is CASSLAHLEQFF. The CDR3 nucleotides are TGTGCCAGCAGCTTAGCGCACCTTGAGCAGTTCTTC.

The genes are TRBV19 and TRBJ1-1; D is perhaps TRBD1 (6 bases). The CDR3 sequence is 13 residues long. CDR1 LNHDA and CDR2 SQIVND come from the germline V gene (reference sequence). Trimming stripped 6 bases from V and 5 bases from J, with 13 bases between. The CDR3 loop reads CASRVGGRTEAFF. The DNA for the CDR3 is TGTGCCAGTAGGGTAGGGGGTCGGACTGAAGCTTTCTTT.

This clone appeared a few times. V usage is TRBV4-2 and J usage is TRBJ2-7; 8 nucleotides agree with TRBD2. The germline gives CDR1 LGHNA, CDR2 YNFKEQ. The CDR3 extends over 14 amino acids. V trimming: 4 bases; J trimming: 0 bases; junction bases outside the gene matches: 2. The CDR3 is CASSLGTSSYEQYF. For the CDR3, the DNA is TGTGCCAGCAGCCTCGGGACTAGCTCCTACGAGCAGTACTTC.

J is TRBJ2-2 and V is TRBV7-6, with TRBD2 identical over 10 bases. Trimming took 5 bases from V and 4 from J; bases not matched to a gene: 13. The CDR3 sequence is 18 residues long. The germline CDR1 and CDR2 sequences are SGHVS and FNYEAQ. CDR3 nucleotide sequence: TGTGCCAGCAGCCTAAGACCTATAGCGGGAGGTAGCACCGGGGAGCTGTTTTTT. Amino acid sequence: CASSLRPIAGGSTGELFF. Using reference TRBV7-6 and TRBJ2-2 for the parts outside the CDR3, the full variable domain is GAGVSQSPRYKVTKRGQDVALRCDPISGHVSLYWYRQALGQGPEFLTYFNYEAQQDKSGLPNDRFSAERPEGSISTLTIQRTEQRDSAMYRCASSLRPIAGGSTGELFFGEGSRLTVL.

The rearrangement links TRBV5-1 to TRBJ2-5; either TRBD1 or TRBD2 may supply D (5 bases each). The CDR3 sequence is 15 residues long. CDR1 SGHRS and CDR2 YFSETQ come from the germline V gene. The germline V and J ends were trimmed by 2 bases and 1 base, with 12 bases remaining between them. The CDR3 DNA reads TGCGCCAGCAGCTTAGTGGCAGGGACCCAAGAGACCCAGTACTTC. Translated: CASSLVAGTQETQYF.

CDR3 sequence reads: CASSVREGIDEQFF. The CDR3, as DNA: TGTGCCAGCAGTGTGCGGGAGGGCATCGATGAGCAGTTCTTC. This chain connects TRBV2 to TRBJ2-1; 9 bases line up with TRBD2. Trimming took 4 bases from V and 8 from J; bases not matched to a gene: 6. The CDR3 has 14 residues. Germline V gene data show CDR1 as SNHLY and CDR2 as FYNNEI.

The V call is TRBV7-6, the J call TRBJ2-3; 8 bases are a match to TRBD1. This CDR3 is 16 amino acids long. Germline lookup yields CDR1 SGHVS and CDR2 FNYEAQ. V dropped 1 base and J dropped 6; count of bases not matched to a gene: 9. This CDR3 is CASSLGRGRGVDTQYF. CDR3 sequence (DNA): TGTGCCAGCAGCTTAGGCAGGGGGCGAGGGGTGGATACGCAGTATTTT.

On this clone: The sample has other DNA sequences that encode this CDR3 too. The chain carries TRBV3-1 (or the pseudogene TRBV3-2) and TRBJ1-2, with a possible D match to TRBD1 (5 bases). This CDR3 has 13 amino acids. V was pared by 1 base and J by 4 bases, with 7 bases between. CDR1 is LGHDT, CDR2 YNNKEL, per germline (reference sequence). CDR3 DNA: TGTGCCAGCAGCCAAGGGGGGTTCTATGGCTACACCTTC. This translates into CASSQGGFYGYTF.

The sample holds one count of this clone. The chain is built from TRBV6-1 and TRBJ2-7; 8 bases align to TRBD1. The CDR3 covers 15 residues. With V trimmed by 1 base and J by 3 bases, 5 bases remained unmatched. Germline V gene lookup returns CDR1 MNHNS and CDR2 SASEGT. The CDR3 nucleotides are TGTGCCAGCAGTGAAGGGGGGACAGGAGGCTACGAGCAGTACTTC. It encodes CASSEGGTGGYEQYF.

This chain joins TRBV24-1 and TRBJ2-1; D might be TRBD2 (6 bases). V was shortened by 0 bases and J by 1 base, with 9 bases between the two germline ends. CDR1 and CDR2 (germline): KGHDR, SFDVKD. CDR3 length: 16 amino acids. CDR3 DNA sequence: TGTGCCACCAGTGATTTGCGGGCGGGATCCTACAATGAGCAGTTCTTC. Amino acids: CATSDLRAGSYNEQFF.